The 22 T cell receptor beta chains below come from one sample, sequenced in a study of T cells after yellow fever vaccination. TCRdb fed the 5' RACE reads into MiXCR, producing one record per CDR3 protein. The top ten clones hold around 17% of a sample with fewer than 350,000 distinct CDR3 sequences, 8.7% of them seen once. The sequenced sample was PBMCs, obtained on the day of the first yellow fever vaccination. The receptors stem from a man between 18 and 29 years old who received the YFV17D yellow fever vaccine.

This clonotype was detected many times. V gene TRBV28 combines with J gene TRBJ2-3, with 8 bases lining up with TRBD1. Germline values: CDR1 MDHEN, CDR2 SYDVKM. Losses at the gene ends were 5 bases for V and 3 bases for J; bases not matched to a gene: 10. The CDR3 sequence is 16 residues long. The CDR3, as DNA: TGTGCCAGCAGTCTAACAGGGGGAATCGCGACAGATACGCAGTATTTT. Its protein product is CASSLTGGIATDTQYF.

This clonotype appeared a few times. The chain uses TRBV5-1 and TRBJ2-1; D possibly uses TRBD1 or TRBD2 (5 bases each). Per germline, CDR1 SGHRS and CDR2 YFSETQ. The CDR3 runs 13 residues. V was clipped by 4 bases and J by 6 bases, with 11 bases between them. The CDR3 is CASSTRDRNEQFF. DNA of the CDR3: TGCGCCAGCAGCACCCGGGACCGCAATGAGCAGTTCTTC. Using reference TRBV5-1 and TRBJ2-1 for the parts outside the CDR3, the full variable domain is KAGVTQTPRYLIKTRGQQVTLSCSPISGHRSVSWYQQTPGQGLQFLFEYFSETQRNKGNFPGRFSGRQFSNSRSEMNVSTLELGDSALYLCASSTRDRNEQFFGPGTRLTVL.

In its sample, this clonotype was seen a few times. The V and J genes are TRBV4-1 and TRBJ1-1; D call uncertain. CDR3 length: 18 residues. V shed 4 bases and J shed 4 bases, with 25 bases lying between them. The V gene's germline CDR1 is MGHRA and CDR2 YSYEKL. DNA for the CDR3: TGCGCCAGCAGCCCCTTTAAAACTGGGTTTGTAGGCGTCACTGAAGCTTTCTTT. Its translation is CASSPFKTGFVGVTEAFF.

This clonotype has a handful of counts. The chain recombines TRBV28 with TRBJ2-3; D not certain. The CDR3 length is 17 residues. Trimming pared 7 bases from V and 0 bases from J, leaving 20 bases between. CDR1 and CDR2 (germline): MDHEN, SYDVKM. For the CDR3, the DNA is TGTGCCAGCACCCTCTTAGGAGCATCTAGAAGCACAGATACGCAGTATTTT. Its translation is CASTLLGASRSTDTQYF.

This clonotype was found many times. This chain links TRBV11-1 with TRBJ1-4, with unresolved D. Trimming took 1 base from V and 7 from J, leaving 10 bases between them. Germline V gene sequence: CDR1 SGHAT, CDR2 FQDESV (reference sequence). The CDR3 loop spans 14 amino acids. The CDR3 here is CASSLGALGEKLFF. The DNA of the CDR3 is TGTGCCAGCAGCTTAGGGGCGCTCGGTGAAAAACTGTTTTTT.

V usage is TRBV27 and J usage is TRBJ1-4, with 8 bases fitting TRBD1. Looked up from germline, CDR1 is MNHEY and CDR2 is SMNVEV (reference sequence). The V and J ends lost 6 bases and 4 bases, in that order; junction bases with no gene match: 7. The CDR3 is 15 amino acids. The CDR3 sequence is CASSTYRGGNEKLFF. The DNA of the CDR3 is TGTGCCAGCAGCACTTACAGGGGGGGTAATGAAAAACTGTTTTTT.

This clonotype was counted a few times. The chain couples TRBV12-3 or TRBV12-4 to TRBJ1-1; D unclear. Between the trimmed V and J ends, which lost 6 bases and 1 base, there was a span of 15 bases. The CDR3 runs 15 residues. The CDR3: CASRSGRSRNTEAFF. The CDR3 coding sequence is TGTGCCAGCAGGTCAGGACGGAGCCGGAACACTGAAGCTTTCTTT.

The chain combines TRBV7-8 with TRBJ2-5, with no clear D. CDR3 length: 14 amino acids. The germline V and J ends were trimmed by 4 bases and 4 bases, with 13 bases remaining between them. Germline V gene sequence: CDR1 SGHVS, CDR2 FQNEAQ. CDR3 nucleotides: TGTGCCAGCAGCTACAACTTTGGGTCAGAGACCCAGTACTTC. Translation: CASSYNFGSETQYF.

This clonotype was detected many times. This rearrangement joins TRBV27 to TRBJ2-7, with D unresolved. The CDR3 is made up of 14 amino acids. Deletions cut 0 bases from V and 2 bases from J, with 8 bases between. The V gene's germline CDR1 is MNHEY and CDR2 SMNVEV (reference sequence). CDR3 in amino acids: CASSLSTGTYEQYF. The CDR3 bases are TGTGCCAGCAGTTTATCGACCGGAACCTACGAGCAGTACTTC.

J is TRBJ1-2 and V is TRBV20-1, with D perhaps TRBD1 (5 bases). CDR1 is DFQATT, CDR2 SNEGSKA, per germline (reference sequence). The CDR3 runs 16 residues. The V gene lost 2 bases and the J gene lost 1 base, with 17 bases spanning the gap. CDR3 residues: CSARSSGGGINYGYTF. The CDR3 coding sequence is TGCAGTGCTAGATCCAGCGGGGGGGGAATTAACTATGGCTACACCTTC.

This clonotype was seen a handful of times. This chain joins TRBV4-3 and TRBJ1-2; D might be TRBD1 (5 bases). This CDR3 is built from 13 residues. The germline V gene has CDR1 LGHNA and CDR2 YSLEER. V was trimmed by 3 bases and J by 8 bases, leaving 13 bases between them. This CDR3 is CASSQSSGRGYTF. CDR3 nucleotides: TGCGCCAGCAGCCAGAGCTCGGGGCGCGGCTACACCTTC.

This clonotype was seen repeatedly, ten times or more. The chain links TRBV9 to TRBJ2-1; the D is unclear. Trimming removed 6 bases at V and 0 bases at J, with 13 bases between. Germline CDR1 and CDR2: SGDLS and YYNGEE. The CDR3 is made up of 15 amino acids. The CDR3 here is CASTDGPSSYNEQFF. In DNA form, the CDR3 reads TGTGCCAGCACCGATGGGCCCAGCTCCTACAATGAGCAGTTCTTC. Full variable domain (outside the CDR3, taken from reference TRBV9 and TRBJ2-1): DSGVTQTPKHLITATGQRVTLRCSPRSGDLSVYWYQQSLDQGLQFLIQYYNGEERAKGNILERFSAQQFPDLHSELNLSSLELGDSALYFCASTDGPSSYNEQFFGPGTRLTVL.

The CDR3 loop reads CASRPGLNEKLFF. CDR3 nucleotides: TGTGCCAGCAGGCCGGGACTTAATGAAAAACTGTTTTTT. The chain uses TRBV6-1 and TRBJ1-4; a possible D gene is TRBD1 (5 bases). The germline CDR1 and CDR2 sequences are MNHNS and SASEGT. Between the trimmed V and J ends, which lost 6 bases and 4 bases, there was a span of 9 bases. The CDR3 runs to 13 residues.

This chain uses TRBV3-1 with TRBJ2-7, with TRBD1 identical over 9 bases. CDR1 LGHDT and CDR2 YNNKEL come from the germline V gene (reference sequence). The CDR3 runs 15 residues. This chain's CDR3 is CATSQDTTGGHEQYV. The CDR3 region has the DNA TGTGCCACCAGCCAAGATACGACAGGGGGACACGAGCAGTACGTC.

The chain recombines TRBV12-3 or TRBV12-4 with TRBJ2-2; unclear D gene. Deletions cut 6 bases from V and 8 bases from J, with 7 bases between. The CDR3 covers 11 residues. The CDR3 sequence is CASRSAGELFF. In DNA form, the CDR3 reads TGTGCCAGCAGATCCGCGGGGGAGCTGTTTTTT.

This clonotype has at least ten counts. This chain links TRBV6-1 with TRBJ2-3, with D unresolved. The CDR3 totals 13 residues. The germline CDR1 and CDR2 sequences are MNHNS and SASEGT. V lost 6 bases and J 0 bases, leaving 7 bases between the germline ends. In nucleotides, the CDR3 is TGTGCCAGCAGACGACTTAGCACAGATACGCAGTATTTT. This translates into CASRRLSTDTQYF.

V is TRBV10-3 and J is TRBJ2-1; TRBD2 matches 9 bases. The CDR3 length is 17 residues. Germline V lookup: CDR1 ENHRY, CDR2 SYGVKD. The V gene end was trimmed by 6 bases and the J gene end by 2 bases; junction bases not matched to a gene: 11. CDR3 residues: CAIRTPQASGAYNEQFF. CDR3 nucleotides: TGTGCCATCAGAACGCCTCAGGCTAGCGGGGCCTACAATGAGCAGTTCTTC.

J is TRBJ2-3 and V is TRBV7-8; 11 bases map to TRBD2. The CDR3 runs 18 residues. Germline-derived CDR1 and CDR2 are SGHVS and FQNEAQ. V shed 5 bases and J 4 bases; nucleotides not matched to a gene: 14. CDR3 sequence reads: CASSRRTLAGGLSDTQYF. CDR3 DNA sequence: TGTGCCAGCAGCAGACGAACCTTAGCGGGGGGGCTTTCAGATACGCAGTATTTT.

This chain joins TRBV7-2 and TRBJ1-1; D might be TRBD1 (6 bases). Germline V lookup: CDR1 SGHTA, CDR2 FQGNSA. This CDR3 is 17 amino acids long. With 5 bases removed from V and 4 bases from J, the gap between germline ends came to 23 bases. Written as DNA, the CDR3 is TGTGCCAGCAGCCCCCGTGGCAGGGGAAAAAAGGGCACTGAAGCTTTCTTT. Translation: CASSPRGRGKKGTEAFF.

This clonotype was detected only a few times. The V and J genes are TRBV7-2 and TRBJ2-3; TRBD1 might be the D (6 bases). The CDR3 extends over 15 amino acids. Germline-derived CDR1 and CDR2 are SGHTA and FQGNSA. Trimming took 6 bases from V and 3 from J, leaving 16 bases between them. CDR3 in amino acids: CASRKDRQATDTQYF. The CDR3 DNA follows: TGTGCCAGCAGAAAAGACAGGCAGGCGACAGATACGCAGTATTTT.

This clonotype was seen a handful of times. This sequence joins TRBV11-2 and TRBJ1-2; perhaps TRBD1 as D (5 bases). The germline V gene has CDR1 SGHAT and CDR2 FQNNGV. The CDR3 sequence is 13 residues long. V shed 5 bases and J shed 0 bases, with 7 bases lying between them. As DNA, the CDR3 is TGTGCCAGCAGCCGACAGTCTAACTATGGCTACACCTTC. Protein sequence: CASSRQSNYGYTF.

This clonotype was counted ten times or more. The chain carries TRBV13 and TRBJ2-5; 12 bases fit TRBD2. The CDR3 is 16 residues long. The germline gives CDR1 PRHDT, CDR2 FYEKMQ (reference sequence). Trimming removed 0 bases from V and 5 bases from J; junction bases left unmatched: 4. CDR3 protein: CASSLGLAGGLETQYF. The CDR3 DNA sequence: TGTGCCAGCAGCTTAGGCCTAGCGGGGGGGCTCGAGACCCAGTACTTC.